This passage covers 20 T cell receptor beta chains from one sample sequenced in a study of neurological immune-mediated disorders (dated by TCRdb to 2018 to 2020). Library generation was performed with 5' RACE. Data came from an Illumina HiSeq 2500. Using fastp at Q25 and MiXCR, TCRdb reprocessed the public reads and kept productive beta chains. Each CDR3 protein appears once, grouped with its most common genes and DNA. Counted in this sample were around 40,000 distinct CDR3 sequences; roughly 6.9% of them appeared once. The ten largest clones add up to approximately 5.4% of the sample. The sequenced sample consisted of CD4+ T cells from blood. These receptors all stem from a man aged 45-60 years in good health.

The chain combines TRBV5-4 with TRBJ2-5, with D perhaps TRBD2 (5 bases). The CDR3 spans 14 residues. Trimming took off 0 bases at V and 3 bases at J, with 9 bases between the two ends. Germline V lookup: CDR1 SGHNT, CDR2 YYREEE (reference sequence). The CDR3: CASSLDPREETQYF. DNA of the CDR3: TGTGCCAGCAGCTTGGATCCGAGGGAAGAGACCCAGTACTTC.

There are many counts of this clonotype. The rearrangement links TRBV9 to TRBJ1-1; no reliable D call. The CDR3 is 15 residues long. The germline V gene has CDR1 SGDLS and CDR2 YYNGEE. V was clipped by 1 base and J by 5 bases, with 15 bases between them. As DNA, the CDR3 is TGTGCCAGCAGCGTACTGACCCCGGGTGTGACTGAAGCTTTCTTT. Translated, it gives CASSVLTPGVTEAFF.

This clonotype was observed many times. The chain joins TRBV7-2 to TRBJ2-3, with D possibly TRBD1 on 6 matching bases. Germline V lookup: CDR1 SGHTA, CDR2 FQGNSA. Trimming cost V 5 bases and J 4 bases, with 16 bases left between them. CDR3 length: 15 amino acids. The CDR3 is CASSPQTGLPDTQYF. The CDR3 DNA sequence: TGTGCCAGCAGCCCTCAAACAGGGTTGCCAGATACGCAGTATTTT.

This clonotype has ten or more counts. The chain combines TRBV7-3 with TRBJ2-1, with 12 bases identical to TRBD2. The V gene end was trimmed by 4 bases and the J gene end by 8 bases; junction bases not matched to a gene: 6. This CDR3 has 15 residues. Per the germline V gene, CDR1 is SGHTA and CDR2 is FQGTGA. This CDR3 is CASSSFTSGRYEQFF. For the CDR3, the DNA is TGTGCCAGCAGCTCCTTCACTAGCGGGAGGTATGAGCAGTTCTTC.

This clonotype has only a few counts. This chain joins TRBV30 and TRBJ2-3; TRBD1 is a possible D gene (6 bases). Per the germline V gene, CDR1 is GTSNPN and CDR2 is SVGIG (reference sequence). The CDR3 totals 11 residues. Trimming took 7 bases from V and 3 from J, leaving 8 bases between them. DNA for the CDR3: TGTGCCTTGGACAGAACAGATACGCAGTATTTT. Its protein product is CALDRTDTQYF.

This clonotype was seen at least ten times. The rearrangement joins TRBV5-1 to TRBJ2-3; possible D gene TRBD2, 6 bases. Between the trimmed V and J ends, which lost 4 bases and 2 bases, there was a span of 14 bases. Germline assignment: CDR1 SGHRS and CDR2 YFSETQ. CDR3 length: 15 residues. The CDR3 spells CASSRLEGATDTQYF. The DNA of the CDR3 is TGCGCCAGCAGCCGATTGGAGGGTGCCACAGATACGCAGTATTTT.

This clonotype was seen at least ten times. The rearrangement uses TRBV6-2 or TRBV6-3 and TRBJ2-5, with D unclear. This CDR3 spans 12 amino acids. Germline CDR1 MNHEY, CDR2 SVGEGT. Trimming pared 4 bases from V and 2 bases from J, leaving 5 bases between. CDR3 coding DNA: TGTGCCAGCAGTTGGGGTCAAGAGACCCAGTACTTC. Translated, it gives CASSWGQETQYF.

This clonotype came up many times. CDR3 DNA: TGCAGTGCTAGAGAAGGCGGGAAAGCCGGGGAGCTGTTTTTT. Translation: CSAREGGKAGELFF. The V and J genes are TRBV20-1 and TRBJ2-2, with D tentatively TRBD2 (6 bases). Germline V lookup: CDR1 DFQATT, CDR2 SNEGSKA (reference sequence). The germline V and J ends were trimmed by 0 bases and 6 bases, with 11 bases remaining between them. The CDR3 consists of 14 residues.

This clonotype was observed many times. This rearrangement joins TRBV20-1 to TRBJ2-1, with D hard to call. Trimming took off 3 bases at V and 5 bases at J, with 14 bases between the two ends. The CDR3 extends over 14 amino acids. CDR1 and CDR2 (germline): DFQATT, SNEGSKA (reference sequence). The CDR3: CSARVPTNNNEQFF. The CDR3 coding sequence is TGCAGTGCTAGGGTCCCCACCAATAACAATGAGCAGTTCTTC.

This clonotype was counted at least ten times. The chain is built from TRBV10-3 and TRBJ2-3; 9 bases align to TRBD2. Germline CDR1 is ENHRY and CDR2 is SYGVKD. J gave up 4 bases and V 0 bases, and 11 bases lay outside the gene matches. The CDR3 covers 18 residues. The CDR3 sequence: CAISESRGSGSFADTQYF. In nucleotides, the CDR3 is TGTGCCATCAGTGAGTCGCGGGGTAGCGGGAGCTTCGCAGATACGCAGTATTTT.

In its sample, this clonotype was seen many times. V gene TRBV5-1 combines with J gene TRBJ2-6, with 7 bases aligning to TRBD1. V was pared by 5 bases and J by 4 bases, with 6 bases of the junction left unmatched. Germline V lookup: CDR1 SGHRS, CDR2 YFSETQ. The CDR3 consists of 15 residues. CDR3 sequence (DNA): TGCGCCAGCAGTTCGACAGGGCTCGGGGCCAACGTCCTGACTTTC. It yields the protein CASSSTGLGANVLTF.

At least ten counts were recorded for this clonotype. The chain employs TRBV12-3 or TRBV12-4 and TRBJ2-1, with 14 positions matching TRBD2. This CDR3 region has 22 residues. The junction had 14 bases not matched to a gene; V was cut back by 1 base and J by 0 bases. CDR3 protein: CASSLVDRVRLAGGSSYNEQFF. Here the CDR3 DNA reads TGTGCCAGCAGTTTAGTAGATAGGGTGAGACTAGCGGGAGGGAGCTCCTACAATGAGCAGTTCTTC.

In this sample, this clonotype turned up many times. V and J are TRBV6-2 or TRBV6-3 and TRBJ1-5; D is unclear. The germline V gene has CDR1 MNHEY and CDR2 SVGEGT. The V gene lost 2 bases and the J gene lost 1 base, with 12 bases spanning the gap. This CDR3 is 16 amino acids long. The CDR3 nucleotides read TGTGCCAGCAGTTACCTGAAGGGAGGAAGCAATCAGCCCCAGCATTTT. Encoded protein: CASSYLKGGSNQPQHF.

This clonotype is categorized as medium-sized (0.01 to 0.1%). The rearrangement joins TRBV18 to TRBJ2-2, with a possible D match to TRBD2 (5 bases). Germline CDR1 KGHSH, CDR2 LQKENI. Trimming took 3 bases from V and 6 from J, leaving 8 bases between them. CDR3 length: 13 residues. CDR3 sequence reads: CASSPGAAGELFF. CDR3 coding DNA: TGTGCCAGCTCACCGGGAGCTGCCGGGGAGCTGTTTTTT.

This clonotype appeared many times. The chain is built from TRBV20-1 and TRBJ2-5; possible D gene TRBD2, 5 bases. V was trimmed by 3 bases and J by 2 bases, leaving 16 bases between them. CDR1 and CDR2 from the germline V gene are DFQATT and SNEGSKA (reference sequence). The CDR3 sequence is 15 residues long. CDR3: CSARRAFGNQETQYF. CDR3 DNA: TGCAGTGCTAGGCGGGCCTTTGGAAATCAAGAGACCCAGTACTTC.

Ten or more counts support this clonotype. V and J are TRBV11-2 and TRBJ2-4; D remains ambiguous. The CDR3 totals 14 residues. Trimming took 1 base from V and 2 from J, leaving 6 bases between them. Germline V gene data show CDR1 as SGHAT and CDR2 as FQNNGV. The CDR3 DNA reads TGTGCCAGCAGCTTAGGCTGGTCCAAAAACATTCAGTACTTC. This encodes CASSLGWSKNIQYF.

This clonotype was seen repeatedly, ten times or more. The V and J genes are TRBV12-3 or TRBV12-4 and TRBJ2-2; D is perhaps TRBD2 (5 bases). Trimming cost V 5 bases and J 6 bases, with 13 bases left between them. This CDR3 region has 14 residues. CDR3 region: CASSTPTGSGELFF. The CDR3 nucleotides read TGTGCCAGCAGTACACCTACGGGGTCCGGGGAGCTGTTTTTT.

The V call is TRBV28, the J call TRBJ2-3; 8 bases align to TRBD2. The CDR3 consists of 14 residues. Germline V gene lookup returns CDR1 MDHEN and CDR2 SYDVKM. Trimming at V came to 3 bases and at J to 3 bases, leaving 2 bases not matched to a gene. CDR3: CASSLVAGTDTQYF. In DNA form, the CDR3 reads TGTGCCAGCAGTTTGGTAGCGGGGACAGATACGCAGTATTTT.

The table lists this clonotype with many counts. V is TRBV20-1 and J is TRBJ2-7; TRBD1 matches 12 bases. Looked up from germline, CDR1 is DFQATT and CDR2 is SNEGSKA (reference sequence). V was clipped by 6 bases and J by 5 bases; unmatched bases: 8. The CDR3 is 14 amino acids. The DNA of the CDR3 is TGCAGTGCCCTCGGGACAGGGGGCCACAACGAGCAGTACTTC. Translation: CSALGTGGHNEQYF.

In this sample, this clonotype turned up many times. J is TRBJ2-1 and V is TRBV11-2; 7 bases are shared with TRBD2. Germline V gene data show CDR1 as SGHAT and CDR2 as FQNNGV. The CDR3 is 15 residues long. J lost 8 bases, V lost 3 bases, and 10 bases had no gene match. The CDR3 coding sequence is TGTGCCAGCAGCTTTTCCAACCAGGGAGGGTATGAGCAGTTCTTC. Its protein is CASSFSNQGGYEQFF.